The source of this T cell receptor (beta chain) is a study of beta chain features in type 1 diabetes. General study points: Patients with type 1 diabetes showed fewer VDJ junction insertions and more deletions. Cells with high TCR expression could be over-represented when cDNA is sequenced.

CDR3 length: 15 amino acids. Between the trimmed V and J ends, which lost 4 bases and 5 bases, there was a span of 19 bases. Looked up from germline, CDR1 is SGHNT and CDR2 is YYREEE (reference sequence). This clone was recorded a few times. The antigen is undetermined. Since all of the isolated RNA was reverse transcribed, expressed TCRB transcripts were what got sequenced. Using immunoSEQ multiplex PCR, the repertoire was profiled, and TCRdb retains in-frame clones only, with some absent. The table records around 150,000 clones, about 7.1% of them present only once. The rearrangement joins TRBV5-4 to TRBJ2-7; D is perhaps TRBD2 (6 bases). Sequencing input: central memory CD4+ T cells from blood. This sequence originates from a young woman in good health. CDR3 in amino acids: CASSPTAGKGHEQYF. The CDR3 DNA reads as TGTGCCAGCAGCCCTACGGCGGGGAAAGGCCACGAGCAGTACTTC.